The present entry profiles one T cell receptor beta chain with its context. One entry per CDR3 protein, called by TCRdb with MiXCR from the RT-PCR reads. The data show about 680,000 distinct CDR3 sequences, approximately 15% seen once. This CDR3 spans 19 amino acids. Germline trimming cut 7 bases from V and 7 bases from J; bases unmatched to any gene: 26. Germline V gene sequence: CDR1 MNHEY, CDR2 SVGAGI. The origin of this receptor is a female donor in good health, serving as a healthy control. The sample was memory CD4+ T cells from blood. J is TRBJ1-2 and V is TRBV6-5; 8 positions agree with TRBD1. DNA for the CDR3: TGTGCCAGCACCCCCCAGGCTTGGGACAGGTCGACCATATCAAGTGGCTACACCTTC. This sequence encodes CASTPQAWDRSTISSGYTF.